The clone carrying this T cell receptor beta chain was seen a few times. Using immunoSEQ multiplex PCR, the repertoire was profiled, and TCRdb retains in-frame clones only, with some absent. The sample lists about 45,000 clones, roughly four fifths seen once, with roughly 13% in the top ten. These data are taken from a study of PD-L1 blockade in urothelial cancer. Study in general: The researchers analyzed blood 3 weeks (second dose) and 6 weeks after treatment start.

Sample time point: peripheral blood 6 weeks after treatment start. Germline V gives CDR1 MNHNS, CDR2 SASEGT. The CDR3 is 14 amino acids. With V trimmed by 3 bases and J by 5 bases, 5 bases remained unmatched. The sample consisted of PBMCs, taken around atezolizumab (anti-PD-L1) treatment. The rearrangement links TRBV6-1 to TRBJ2-5; 8 nucleotides agree with TRBD1. This clonotype was sampled from a man aged 60-69 years with urothelial cancer. The CDR3 sequence is CASSDRDRRETQYF. In nucleotides, the CDR3 is TGTGCCAGCAGTGACCGGGACAGGAGGGAGACCCAGTACTTC.